This T cell receptor (beta chain) was found in a study of blood T cells in healthy people across ages. Findings and limits, study-wide: Since the PBMCs were unsorted, naive and antigen-experienced cells could not be conclusively compared.

At least 6 million PBMCs were isolated per sample. Alongside a J-beta primer mix, a sample-barcoded 5' primer served in a second PCR lasting roughly 7 to 11 cycles. A 12-random-nucleotide template-switch adaptor tagged each cDNA molecule. TCRdb redid the calling of the 5' RACE reads with MiXCR, one entry per CDR3 protein. The data show about 1.4 million distinct CDR3 sequences, approximately 59% seen once. With 3 bases removed from V and 3 bases from J, the gap between germline ends came to 12 bases. There are 14 residues in the CDR3. Germline CDR1 is MNHEY and CDR2 is SMNVEV (reference sequence). As for this clonotype: Its antigen is not identified.

The TCR sequence derives from a man aged 18 to 35 in good health. The sequenced sample was blood. This chain links TRBV27 with TRBJ2-7; D is uncertain. DNA of the CDR3: TGTGCCAGCAGTTTTTTCGGCAGTCTCTACGAGCAGTACTTC. Protein: CASSFFGSLYEQYF.